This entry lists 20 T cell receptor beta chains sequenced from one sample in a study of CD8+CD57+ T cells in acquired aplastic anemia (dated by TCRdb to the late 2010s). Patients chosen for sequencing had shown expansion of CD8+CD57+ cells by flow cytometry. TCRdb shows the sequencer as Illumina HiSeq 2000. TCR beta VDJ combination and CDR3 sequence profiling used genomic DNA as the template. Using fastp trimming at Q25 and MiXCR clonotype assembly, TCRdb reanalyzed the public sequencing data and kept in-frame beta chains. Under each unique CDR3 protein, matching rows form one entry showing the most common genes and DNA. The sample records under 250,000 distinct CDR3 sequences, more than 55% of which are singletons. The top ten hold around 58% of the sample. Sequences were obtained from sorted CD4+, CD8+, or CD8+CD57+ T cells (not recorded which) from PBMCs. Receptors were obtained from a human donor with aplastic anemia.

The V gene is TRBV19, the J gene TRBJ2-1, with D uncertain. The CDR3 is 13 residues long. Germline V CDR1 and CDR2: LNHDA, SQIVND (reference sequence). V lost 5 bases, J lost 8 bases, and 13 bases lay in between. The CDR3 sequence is CASSPGTWYEQFF. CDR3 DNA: TGTGCCAGTAGTCCCGGTACGTGGTATGAGCAGTTCTTC. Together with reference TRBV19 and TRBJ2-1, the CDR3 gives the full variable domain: DGGITQSPKYLFRKEGQNVTLSCEQNLNHDAMYWYRQDPGQGLRLIYYSQIVNDFQKGDIAEGYSVSREKKESFPLTVTSAQKNPTAFYLCASSPGTWYEQFFGPGTRLTVL.

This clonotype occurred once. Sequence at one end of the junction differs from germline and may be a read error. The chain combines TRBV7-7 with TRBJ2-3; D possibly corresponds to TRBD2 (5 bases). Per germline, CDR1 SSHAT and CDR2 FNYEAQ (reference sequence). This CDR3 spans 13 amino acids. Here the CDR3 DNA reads TGTGCTAGCAGCTTGGACTTCACAGATACGCAGTATTTT. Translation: CASSLDFTDTQYF. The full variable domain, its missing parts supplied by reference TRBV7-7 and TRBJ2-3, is GAGVSQSPRYKVTKRGQDVTLRCDPISSHATLYWYQQALGQGPEFLTYFNYEAQPDKSGLPSDRFSAERPEGSISTLTIQRTEQRDSAMYRCASSLDFTDTQYFGPGTRLTVL.

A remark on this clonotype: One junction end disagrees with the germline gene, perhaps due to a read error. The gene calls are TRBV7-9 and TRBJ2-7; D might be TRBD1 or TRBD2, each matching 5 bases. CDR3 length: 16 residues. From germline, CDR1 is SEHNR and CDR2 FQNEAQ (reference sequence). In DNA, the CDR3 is TGTGCTAGCAGCTCATGCATATTGGGGGTGCCTGGAGAGCAGTACTTC. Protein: CASSSCILGVPGEQYF.

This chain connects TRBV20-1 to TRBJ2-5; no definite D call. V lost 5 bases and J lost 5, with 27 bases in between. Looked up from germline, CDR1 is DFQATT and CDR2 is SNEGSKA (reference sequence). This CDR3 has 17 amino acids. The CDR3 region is CSAAWWGEKSVVETQYF. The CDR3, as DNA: TGCAGTGCTGCCTGGTGGGGTGAAAAATCGGTGGTGGAGACCCAGTACTTC.

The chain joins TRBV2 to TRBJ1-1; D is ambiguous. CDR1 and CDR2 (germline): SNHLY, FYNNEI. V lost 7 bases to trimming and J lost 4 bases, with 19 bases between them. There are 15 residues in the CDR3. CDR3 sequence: CASTPLTTRGTEAFF. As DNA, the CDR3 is TGTGCCAGCACCCCACTGACCACGCGGGGCACTGAAGCTTTCTTT. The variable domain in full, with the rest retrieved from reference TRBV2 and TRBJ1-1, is EPEVTQTPSHQVTQMGQEVILRCVPISNHLYFYWYRQILGQKVEFLVSFYNNEISEKSEIFDDQFSVERPDGSNFTLKIRSTKLEDSAMYFCASTPLTTRGTEAFFGQGTRLTVV.

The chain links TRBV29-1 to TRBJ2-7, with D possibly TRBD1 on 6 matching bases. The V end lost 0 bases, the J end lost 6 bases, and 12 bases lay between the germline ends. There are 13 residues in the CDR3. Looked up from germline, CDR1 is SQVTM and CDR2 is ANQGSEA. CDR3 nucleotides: TGCAGCGTTGAAGAGGGGGCAACAGGCGAGCAGTACTTC. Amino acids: CSVEEGATGEQYF.

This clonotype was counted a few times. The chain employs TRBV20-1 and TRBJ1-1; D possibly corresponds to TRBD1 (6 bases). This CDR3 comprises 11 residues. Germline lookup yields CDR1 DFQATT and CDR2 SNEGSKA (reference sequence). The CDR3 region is CSENRDTEAFF. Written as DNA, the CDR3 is TGCAGCGAAAACAGGGACACTGAAGCTTTCTTT.

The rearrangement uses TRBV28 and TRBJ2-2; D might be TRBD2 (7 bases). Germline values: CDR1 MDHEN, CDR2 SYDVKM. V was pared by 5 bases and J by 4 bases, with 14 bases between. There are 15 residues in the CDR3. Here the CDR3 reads CASSRGTTLTGELFF. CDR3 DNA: TGTGCCAGCAGTAGGGGGACTACACTCACCGGGGAGCTGTTTTTT.

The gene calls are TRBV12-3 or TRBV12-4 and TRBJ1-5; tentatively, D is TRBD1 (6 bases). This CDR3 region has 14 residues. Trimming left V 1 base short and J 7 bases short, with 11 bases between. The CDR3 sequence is CASSLEGDRQPQHF. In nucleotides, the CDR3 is TGTGCCAGCAGTTTAGAGGGGGATCGCCAGCCCCAGCATTTT.

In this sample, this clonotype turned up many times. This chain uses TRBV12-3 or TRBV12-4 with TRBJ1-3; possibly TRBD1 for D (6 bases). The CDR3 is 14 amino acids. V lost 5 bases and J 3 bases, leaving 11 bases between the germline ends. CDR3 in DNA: TGTGCCAGCAGTGAACAGGGTTATGGAAACACCATATATTTT. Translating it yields CASSEQGYGNTIYF.

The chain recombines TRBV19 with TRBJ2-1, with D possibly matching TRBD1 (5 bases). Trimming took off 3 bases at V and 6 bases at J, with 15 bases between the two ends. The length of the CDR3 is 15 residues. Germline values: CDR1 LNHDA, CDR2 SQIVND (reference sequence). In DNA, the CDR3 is TGTGCCAGTAGTATGGGGCAGGCAGGGTTCAATGAGCAGTTCTTC. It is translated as CASSMGQAGFNEQFF.

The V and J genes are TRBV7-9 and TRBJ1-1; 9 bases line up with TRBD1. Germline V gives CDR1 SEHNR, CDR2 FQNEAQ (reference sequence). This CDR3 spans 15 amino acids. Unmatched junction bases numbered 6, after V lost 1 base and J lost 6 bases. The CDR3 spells CASSLGGQGLPEAFF. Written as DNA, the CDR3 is TGTGCCAGCAGCTTAGGGGGACAGGGTTTGCCTGAAGCTTTCTTT.

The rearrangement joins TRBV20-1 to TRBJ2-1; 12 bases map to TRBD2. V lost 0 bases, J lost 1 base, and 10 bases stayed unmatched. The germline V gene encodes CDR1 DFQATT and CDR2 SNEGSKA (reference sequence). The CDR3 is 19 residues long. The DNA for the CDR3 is TGCAGTGCTAGAGATCCCAACCCTAGCGGGGGGGTTTCCTACAATGAGCAGTTCTTC. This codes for CSARDPNPSGGVSYNEQFF.

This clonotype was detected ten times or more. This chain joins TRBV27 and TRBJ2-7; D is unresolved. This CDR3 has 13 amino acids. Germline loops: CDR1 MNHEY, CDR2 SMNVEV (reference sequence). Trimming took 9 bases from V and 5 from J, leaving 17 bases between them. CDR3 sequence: CASTPGHPHEQYF. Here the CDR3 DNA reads TGTGCCAGTACGCCGGGCCACCCCCACGAGCAGTACTTC.

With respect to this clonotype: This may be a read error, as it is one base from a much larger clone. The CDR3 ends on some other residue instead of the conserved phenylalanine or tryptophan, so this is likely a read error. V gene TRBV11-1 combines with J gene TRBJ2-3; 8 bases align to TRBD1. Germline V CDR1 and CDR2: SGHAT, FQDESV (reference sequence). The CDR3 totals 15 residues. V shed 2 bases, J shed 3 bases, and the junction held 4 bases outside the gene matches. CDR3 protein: CASSLLDRATDTQYL. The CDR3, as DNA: TGTGCCAGCAGCTTACTGGACAGGGCTACAGATACGCAGTATCTT.

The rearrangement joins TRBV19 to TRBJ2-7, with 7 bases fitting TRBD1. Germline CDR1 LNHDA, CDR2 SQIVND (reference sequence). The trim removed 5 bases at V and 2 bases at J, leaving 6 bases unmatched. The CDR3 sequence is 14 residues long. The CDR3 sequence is CASSVRDSTYEQYF. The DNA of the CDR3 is TGTGCCAGTAGTGTCCGGGACAGCACCTACGAGCAGTACTTC.

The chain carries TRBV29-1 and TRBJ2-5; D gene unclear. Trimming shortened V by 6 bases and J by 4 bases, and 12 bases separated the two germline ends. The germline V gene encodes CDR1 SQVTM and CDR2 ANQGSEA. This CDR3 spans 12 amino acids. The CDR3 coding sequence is TGCAGCGTAGTTTGGTCACGAGAGACCCAGTACTTC. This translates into CSVVWSRETQYF.

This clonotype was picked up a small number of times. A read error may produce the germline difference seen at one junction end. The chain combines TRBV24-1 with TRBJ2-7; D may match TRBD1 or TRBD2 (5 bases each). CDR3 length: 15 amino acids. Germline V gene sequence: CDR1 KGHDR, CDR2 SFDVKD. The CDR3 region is CATSEGRRGWDEQYF. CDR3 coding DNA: TGTGCCACCAGTGAGGGCCGCCGTGGTTGGGACGAGCAGTACTTT.

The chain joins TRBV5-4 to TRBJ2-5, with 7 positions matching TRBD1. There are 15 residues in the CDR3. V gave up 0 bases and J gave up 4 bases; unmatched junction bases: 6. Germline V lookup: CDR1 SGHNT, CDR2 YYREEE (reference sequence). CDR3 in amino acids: CASSLDDRARETQYF. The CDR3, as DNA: TGTGCCAGCAGCTTGGATGACAGGGCGAGAGAGACCCAGTACTTC.

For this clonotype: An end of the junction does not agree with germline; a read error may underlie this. The CDR3 bases are TGTACCACCAGCAGCTCCCGGGACAGGTCCTACGAGCAGTACTTC. It codes for CTTSSSRDRSYEQYF. The V call is TRBV15, the J call TRBJ2-7, with 8 bases lining up with TRBD1. The CDR3 consists of 15 residues. Germline CDR1 LNHNV, CDR2 YYDKDF (reference sequence).